This T cell receptor beta chain is from a study of CD8+ T cells in alopecia areata. The authors extracted RNA and reverse transcribed it into cDNA as the sequencing template. The assay was immunoSEQ multiplex PCR, and TCRdb's table has in-frame clones only and misses some. The sample lists some 150,000 clones; 67% were seen once. Germline V gene lookup returns CDR1 MNHEY and CDR2 SMNVEV (reference sequence). CDR3 size: 13 residues. Between the trimmed V and J ends, which lost 5 bases and 4 bases, there was a span of 12 bases. The sequenced sample was CD8+ T cells sorted from blood, obtained at week 0. The receptor's source is a human donor with alopecia areata. The chain is built from TRBV27 and TRBJ2-7; possibly TRBD1 or TRBD2 for D (5 bases each). DNA of the CDR3: TGTGCCAGCAGTCTAGGGGACGGATACGAGCAGTACTTC. Protein sequence: CASSLGDGYEQYF.